Below, one T cell receptor (beta chain) is given with its context. What it binds is not known. The sample originates from a study of cytomegalovirus exposure and HLA in healthy donors. Study-wide results and limits: There were 150 or so TCR beta chains listed as cytomegalovirus-associated.

A multiplex PCR was run with 60 Vbeta primers and 13 Jbeta primers. Generated by immunoSEQ multiplex PCR, the TCRdb table keeps only in-frame clones and is missing some. The table lists 150,000 to 200,000 clones, around 79% of them singletons. V lost 2 bases and J lost 0, with 8 bases in between. The CDR3 length is 15 residues. Per the germline V gene, CDR1 is MNHNS and CDR2 is SASEGT. The specimen was PBMCs. The chain couples TRBV6-1 to TRBJ2-1, with unresolved D. The sequence was obtained from a woman aged 50 to 65 in good health and CMV-seronegative. As DNA, the CDR3 is TGTGCCAGCAGTGAAATGCGGAGCTCCTACAATGAGCAGTTCTTC. Translation: CASSEMRSSYNEQFF.